A single sample is the source of the 25 T cell receptor beta chains below, sequenced in a study of neurological immune-mediated disorders. TCRdb analysed the 5' RACE reads with MiXCR anew, one entry per CDR3 protein. The sample lists roughly 30,000 distinct CDR3 sequences, about 14% occurring once. Documented time point: technical triplicate 2. Sequenced input: CD4+ T cells from blood. These receptors were obtained from a female donor with HTLV-1-associated myelopathy (HAM/TSP).

This chain uses TRBV10-3 with TRBJ2-1; the D gene is possibly TRBD1 (7 bases). Germline CDR1 reads ENHRY; CDR2 reads SYGVKD. CDR3 size: 13 residues. V lost 8 bases, J lost 5 bases, and 13 bases lay in between. CDR3 sequence (DNA): TGTGCCATCTCGGGGGACAGAAACAATGAGCAGTTCTTC. Residues: CAISGDRNNEQFF.

This clonotype was observed at least ten times. The chain combines TRBV24-1 with TRBJ2-5, with D possibly TRBD1 on 6 matching bases. Trimming took off 9 bases at V and 7 bases at J, with 17 bases between the two ends. Germline V lookup: CDR1 KGHDR, CDR2 SFDVKD. The CDR3 loop spans 13 amino acids. The CDR3 is CATETPGGGTQYF. The CDR3 DNA reads as TGTGCCACCGAGACTCCTGGGGGCGGGACCCAGTACTTC.

In its sample, this clonotype was seen many times. The rearrangement joins TRBV7-9 to TRBJ2-2; maybe TRBD2 (6 bases). In germline, CDR1 is SEHNR, CDR2 FQNEAQ (reference sequence). This CDR3 contains 16 residues. V was shortened by 6 bases and J by 2 bases, with 16 bases between the two germline ends. The CDR3 bases are TGTGCCAGCAGGGGTCGGGGGAGTCCCAACACCGGGGAGCTGTTTTTT. Protein product: CASRGRGSPNTGELFF. The full variable domain, in which reference TRBV7-9 and TRBJ2-2 provide the parts outside the CDR3, is DTGVSQNPRHKITKRGQNVTFRCDPISEHNRLYWYRQTLGQGPEFLTYFQNEAQLEKSRLLSDRFSAERPKGSFSTLEIQRTEQGDSAMYLCASRGRGSPNTGELFFGEGSRLTVL.

This clonotype occurred many times. The gene calls are TRBV20-1 and TRBJ2-7, with 8 bases lining up with TRBD2. With 3 bases clipped from V and 1 base from J, the junction kept 11 bases outside the gene matches. The germline CDR1 and CDR2 sequences are DFQATT and SNEGSKA (reference sequence). The CDR3 length is 16 residues. CDR3 nucleotide sequence: TGCAGTGCTAGGACCGCCGGGACTAGTAGTTCCTACGAGCAGTACTTC. Translating gives CSARTAGTSSSYEQYF.

In this sample, this clonotype turned up many times. V and J are TRBV7-9 and TRBJ2-3, with 11 bases matching TRBD2. Trimming removed 5 bases from V and 3 bases from J; junction bases left unmatched: 7. Germline V lookup: CDR1 SEHNR, CDR2 FQNEAQ (reference sequence). The CDR3 contains 16 residues. The CDR3 region is CASSELAGAPTDTQYF. CDR3 DNA sequence: TGTGCCAGCAGCGAACTAGCGGGGGCCCCTACAGATACGCAGTATTTT.

Comment on this clonotype: The DNA is left out, because the CDR3 cannot be placed on it with certainty; the CDR3 is given as TCRdb lists it. V usage is TRBV12-3 or TRBV12-4 and J usage is TRBJ1-3. The CDR3 is made up of 22 amino acids, end residues included. The CDR3: CASSFYICSARAGQGSGNTIYF.

This clonotype was detected ten times or more. The chain joins TRBV28 to TRBJ2-2; 9 positions agree with TRBD1. Unmatched junction bases numbered 16, after V lost 4 bases and J lost 7 bases. Germline V gene data show CDR1 as MDHEN and CDR2 as SYDVKM. This CDR3 is built from 18 residues. The CDR3 DNA follows: TGTGCCAGCAGTTCGTACCGGACTGGGACAGGGCAGGACGGGGAGCTGTTTTTT. Amino acids: CASSSYRTGTGQDGELFF.

In its sample, this clonotype was seen many times. The chain is built from TRBV7-6 and TRBJ2-1, with D perhaps matching TRBD1 (5 bases). The CDR3 loop spans 14 amino acids. Germline V gene lookup returns CDR1 SGHVS and CDR2 FNYEAQ. Trimming took 3 bases from V and 8 from J, leaving 14 bases between them. CDR3 amino acids: CASSFGPGKDEQFF. The CDR3 DNA follows: TGTGCCAGCAGCTTCGGCCCAGGGAAGGATGAGCAGTTCTTC.

In its sample, this clonotype was seen many times. CDR3 in DNA: TGTGCCAGCAGTTACGTGGGACAGGGGGGAACCGGGGAGCTGTTTTTT. Translation: CASSYVGQGGTGELFF. V and J are TRBV6-5 and TRBJ2-2; 11 nucleotides line up with TRBD1. CDR1 and CDR2 from the germline V gene are MNHEY and SVGAGI. This CDR3 region has 16 residues. V lost 2 bases, J lost 5 bases, and 4 bases stayed unmatched.

Comment on this clonotype: Germline is not matched at one junction end, which may reflect a read error. CDR3 DNA sequence: TGCAGCGTTGTTATGACTAGCGGGGGGGCGAACACCAGGGAGCTGTTTTTT. Amino acid sequence: CSVVMTSGGANTRELFF. The chain couples TRBV29-1 to TRBJ2-2, with 14 bases matching TRBD2. In germline, CDR1 is SQVTM, CDR2 ANQGSEA. The CDR3 runs to 17 residues.

At least ten counts were recorded for this clonotype. The CDR3 nucleotides read TGTGCCAGCAGCCCCTCCGGGGAAAAACTGTTTTTT. Its protein is CASSPSGEKLFF. J is TRBJ1-4 and V is TRBV13; D is undetermined. This CDR3 contains 12 residues. CDR1 and CDR2 from the germline V gene are PRHDT and FYEKMQ (reference sequence). V gave up 5 bases and J gave up 8 bases, with 9 bases separating them.

This clonotype was observed at least ten times. This chain connects TRBV19 to TRBJ2-6, with D unresolved. The CDR3 is made up of 15 amino acids. The germline V and J ends were trimmed by 2 bases and 1 base, with 6 bases remaining between them. Germline lookup yields CDR1 LNHDA and CDR2 SQIVND (reference sequence). In DNA, the CDR3 is TGTGCCAGTAGTATACATGGATCTGGGGCCAACGTCCTGACTTTC. Translated: CASSIHGSGANVLTF.

This clonotype was detected ten times or more. The gene calls are TRBV20-1 and TRBJ2-3; D possibly corresponds to TRBD2 (5 bases). The CDR3 runs 14 residues. The germline gives CDR1 DFQATT, CDR2 SNEGSKA (reference sequence). V was shortened by 5 bases and J by 2 bases, with 14 bases between the two germline ends. The CDR3 DNA reads as TGCAGTGCTCGCGGGCTTACCCCCACAGATACGCAGTATTTT. Protein: CSARGLTPTDTQYF.

Many counts were recorded for this clonotype. The chain combines TRBV5-1 with TRBJ2-3, with 8 nucleotides matching TRBD2. Per germline, CDR1 SGHRS and CDR2 YFSETQ. Trimming removed 0 bases from V and 4 bases from J; junction bases left unmatched: 7. This CDR3 is built from 16 residues. Here the CDR3 DNA reads TGCGCCAGCAGCTTGGGGGCCGGGACTAGATCAGATACGCAGTATTTT. It specifies CASSLGAGTRSDTQYF.

In this sample, this clonotype turned up many times. This chain connects TRBV3-1 to TRBJ2-5, with D uncertain. Germline V gene sequence: CDR1 LGHDT, CDR2 YNNKEL (reference sequence). The V end was cut by 9 bases, the J end by 1 base, with 12 bases between. The CDR3 totals 13 residues. Here the CDR3 DNA reads TGTGCCAGTACCCCCCCGGGCCAAGAGACCCAGTACTTC. Its translation: CASTPPGQETQYF.

This clonotype was counted at least ten times. In DNA, the CDR3 is TGTGCCAGCAGTTTATTCTCGGGGGGGACAGATACGCAGTATTTT. Residues: CASSLFSGGTDTQYF. The chain uses TRBV27 and TRBJ2-3; TRBD2 matches 8 bases. The CDR3 has 15 residues. The J segment lost 3 bases and the V segment lost 1 base, leaving 3 bases of the junction unmatched. Germline loops: CDR1 MNHEY, CDR2 SMNVEV (reference sequence).

In its sample, this clonotype was seen once. No DNA is shown, since the ends of the CDR3 on it are uncertain; the CDR3 is the one TCRdb lists. This rearrangement joins TRBV5-1 to TRBJ2-3. Germline loops: CDR1 SGHRS, CDR2 YFSETQ. The CDR3 is 20 residues long, ends included. CDR3 in amino acids: CASSFYICSATLGSTDTQYF.

Many counts were recorded for this clonotype. This chain connects TRBV29-1 to TRBJ1-2; 8 nucleotides match TRBD1. Per germline, CDR1 SQVTM and CDR2 ANQGSEA. CDR3 length equals 12 residues. V lost 6 bases, J lost 4 bases, and 4 bases stayed unmatched. The CDR3 DNA reads as TGCAGCGTATGGACAGGGCTCTATGGCTACACCTTC. This encodes CSVWTGLYGYTF.

This clonotype showed up many times. The CDR3 DNA follows: TGTGCCAGCACCACGGCGGGTGGAAGTGAAAAACTGTTTTTT. It specifies CASTTAGGSEKLFF. The rearrangement links TRBV12-3 or TRBV12-4 to TRBJ1-4; D remains unclear. This CDR3 is 14 amino acids long. The germline V and J ends were trimmed by 7 bases and 7 bases, with 16 bases remaining between them.

This clonotype has a single count. V usage is TRBV27 and J usage is TRBJ1-6; D is possibly TRBD1 (5 bases). Germline lookup yields CDR1 MNHEY and CDR2 SMNVEV (reference sequence). Trimming cost V 3 bases and J 10 bases, with 19 bases left between them. The CDR3 contains 16 residues. CDR3 nucleotide sequence: TGTGCCAGCAGTTTCCGCAACACAGGCCCCCAATCACCCCTCCACTTT. This codes for CASSFRNTGPQSPLHF.

This clonotype was picked up many times. The genes are TRBV20-1 and TRBJ1-2; the match to TRBD1 covers 9 bases. V shed 3 bases and J 4 bases; nucleotides not matched to a gene: 0. The length of the CDR3 is 12 residues. Germline V gives CDR1 DFQATT, CDR2 SNEGSKA (reference sequence). The chain's CDR3 is CSARDRGYGYTF. The CDR3 DNA is TGCAGTGCTAGGGACAGGGGCTATGGCTACACCTTC.

This clonotype was recorded many times. This sequence joins TRBV5-1 and TRBJ2-3; unclear D gene. The CDR3 sequence is 14 residues long. Germline V gives CDR1 SGHRS, CDR2 YFSETQ. The germline V and J ends were trimmed by 0 bases and 5 bases, with 10 bases remaining between them. In DNA form, the CDR3 reads TGCGCCAGCAGCTTGGAGGTGGTAAGAGATACGCAGTATTTT. It encodes CASSLEVVRDTQYF.

This clonotype has a count of ten or more. The V call is TRBV5-1, the J call TRBJ2-3; D uncertain. V lost 1 base to trimming and J lost 0 bases, with 9 bases between them. The CDR3 consists of 15 residues. Germline V lookup: CDR1 SGHRS, CDR2 YFSETQ. The CDR3 is CASSLMGHSTDTQYF. The CDR3 DNA sequence: TGCGCCAGCAGCTTGATGGGCCATAGCACAGATACGCAGTATTTT.

The chain has TRBV7-2 and TRBJ1-1; TRBD1 matches at 8 bases. With 3 bases clipped from V and 1 base from J, the junction kept 7 bases outside the gene matches. In germline, CDR1 is SGHTA, CDR2 FQGNSA. This CDR3 contains 16 residues. The CDR3 spells CASSFWTGRGNTEAFF. CDR3 DNA sequence: TGTGCCAGCAGCTTTTGGACAGGGCGGGGGAACACTGAAGCTTTCTTT.

The rearrangement uses TRBV29-1 and TRBJ2-7; 10 bases line up with TRBD1. Germline loops: CDR1 SQVTM, CDR2 ANQGSEA. The CDR3 contains 12 residues. The V segment lost 6 bases and the J segment 7 bases; nucleotides outside the gene matches: 6. The CDR3 sequence: CSVGQGSLEQYF. CDR3 DNA sequence: TGCAGCGTGGGACAGGGGTCGTTGGAGCAGTACTTC.